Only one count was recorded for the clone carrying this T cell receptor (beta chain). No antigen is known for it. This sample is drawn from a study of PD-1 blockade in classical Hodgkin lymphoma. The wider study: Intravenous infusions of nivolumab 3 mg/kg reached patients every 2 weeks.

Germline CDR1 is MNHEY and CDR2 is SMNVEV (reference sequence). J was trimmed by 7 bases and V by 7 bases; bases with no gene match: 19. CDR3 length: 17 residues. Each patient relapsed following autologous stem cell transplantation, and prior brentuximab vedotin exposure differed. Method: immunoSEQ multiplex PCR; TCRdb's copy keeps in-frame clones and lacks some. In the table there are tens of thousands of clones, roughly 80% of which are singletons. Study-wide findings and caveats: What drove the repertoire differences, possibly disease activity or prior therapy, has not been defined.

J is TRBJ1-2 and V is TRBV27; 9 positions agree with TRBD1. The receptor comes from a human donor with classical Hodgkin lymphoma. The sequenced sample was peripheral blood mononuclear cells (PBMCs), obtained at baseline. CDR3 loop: CASIQRVRDRVIGGYTF. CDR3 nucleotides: TGTGCCAGCATCCAGAGAGTCCGGGACAGGGTGATTGGTGGCTACACCTTC.